A single sample is the source of the 18 T cell receptor beta chains below, sequenced in a study of cytomegalovirus exposure and HLA in healthy donors. It was with 60 Vbeta and 13 Jbeta primers that the PCR ran. Produced via immunoSEQ multiplex PCR; TCRdb's table is partial and in-frame only. The table lists about 160,000 clones, 65% to 80% of them singletons. Sequencing input: PBMCs. The receptors derive from a man in his forties or fifties in good health and CMV-seronegative.

The CDR3 DNA reads TGCAGTGCTAGGGTGACTAGTGGGCAGTTCTTC. This translates into CSARVTSGQFF. The V gene is TRBV20-1, the J gene TRBJ2-1; possible D gene TRBD2, 6 bases. The CDR3 loop spans 11 amino acids. Germline V gene data show CDR1 as DFQATT and CDR2 as SNEGSKA (reference sequence). Trimming pared 3 bases from V and 12 bases from J, leaving 12 bases between.

This clone occurred once. A junction boundary mismatches the germline segment, possibly from a read error. This rearrangement joins TRBV7-9 to TRBJ1-2; maybe TRBD1 (6 bases). The CDR3 contains 15 residues. Germline CDR1 SEHNR, CDR2 FQNEAQ (reference sequence). CDR3 sequence (DNA): TGTTCCAGCAGCCCCGGAGGACAGCAAATATATGGCTACACCTTC. It specifies CSSSPGGQQIYGYTF. Supplemented by reference TRBV7-9 and TRBJ1-2, the full variable domain reads DTGVSQNPRHKITKRGQNVTFRCDPISEHNRLYWYRQTLGQGPEFLTYFQNEAQLEKSRLLSDRFSAERPKGSFSTLEIQRTEQGDSAMYLCSSSPGGQQIYGYTFGSGTRLTVV.

The chain links TRBV6-5 to TRBJ1-6; unclear D gene. CDR1 is MNHEY and CDR2 is SVGAGI in the germline V gene. The CDR3 consists of 15 residues. V lost 2 bases and J 11 bases, leaving 16 bases between the germline ends. The CDR3 sequence: CASSYLSGSGTPLHF. CDR3 DNA sequence: TGTGCCAGCAGTTACCTCTCGGGTTCGGGTACACCCCTCCACTTT.

This sequence joins TRBV5-4 and TRBJ2-1; TRBD2 aligns across 10 bases. The CDR3 contains 16 residues. The V gene's germline CDR1 is SGHNT and CDR2 YYREEE (reference sequence). The ends lost 0 bases at V and 1 base at J; junction bases unmatched: 1. The CDR3 sequence is CASSLGTSGSYNEQFF. In nucleotides, the CDR3 is TGTGCCAGCAGCTTGGGGACTAGCGGATCCTACAATGAGCAGTTCTTC.

The chain is built from TRBV4-3 and TRBJ1-2; 7 nucleotides line up with TRBD1. Per germline, CDR1 LGHNA and CDR2 YSLEER. The CDR3 runs 13 residues. The V segment lost 3 bases and the J segment 4 bases; nucleotides outside the gene matches: 2. CDR3 protein: CASSHPGGYGYTF. In DNA, the CDR3 is TGCGCCAGCAGCCACCCAGGGGGCTATGGCTACACCTTC.

The chain recombines TRBV5-1 with TRBJ1-4; D gene ambiguous. Trimming stripped 3 bases from V and 5 bases from J, with 5 bases between. Germline V gene sequence: CDR1 SGHRS, CDR2 YFSETQ. The CDR3 runs 12 residues. CDR3 DNA sequence: TGCGCCAGCAGCTCCTTGAATGAAAAACTGTTTTTT. This codes for CASSSLNEKLFF.

For this clone: Other DNA sequences in the sample encode the same CDR3. The V call is TRBV4-3, the J call TRBJ2-3, with D unresolved. Trimming pared 3 bases from V and 0 bases from J, leaving 7 bases between. Germline V CDR1 and CDR2: LGHNA, YSLEER. The CDR3 totals 14 residues. The CDR3: CASSHSESTDTQYF. The CDR3 DNA reads as TGCGCCAGCAGCCATTCGGAGAGCACAGATACGCAGTATTTT.

The V gene is TRBV21-1, the J gene TRBJ2-3; the listed D gene, TRBD2, was not tested against the DNA. TRBV21-1 is reported as a pseudogene. The CDR3 has 15 residues. The CDR3 loop reads CASSKGREVGDTQYF. The CDR3 region has the DNA TGTGCCAGCAGCAAAGGCCGGGAGGTCGGGGATACGCAGTATTTT.

This clone was seen once. This sequence joins TRBV5-4 and TRBJ2-7; TRBD1 might be the D (5 bases). Germline V gene lookup returns CDR1 SGHNT and CDR2 YYREEE (reference sequence). Between the trimmed V and J ends, which lost 4 bases and 6 bases, there was a span of 20 bases. The CDR3 extends over 15 amino acids. CDR3 amino acids: CASSPAGAGPREQYF. Written as DNA, the CDR3 is TGTGCCAGCAGCCCCGCTGGGGCAGGGCCTCGCGAGCAGTACTTC.

The V call is TRBV6-4, the J call TRBJ2-6; TRBD1 matches 7 bases. The junction had 6 bases not matched to a gene; V was cut back by 6 bases and J by 1 base. The CDR3 loop spans 16 amino acids. The germline V gene has CDR1 MRHNA and CDR2 SNTAGT. The DNA of the CDR3 is TGTGCCAGCAGCCTAACGACAGGGTCTGGGGCCAACGTCCTGACTTTC. As protein: CASSLTTGSGANVLTF.

The chain carries TRBV19 and TRBJ1-4; D remains ambiguous. The CDR3 spans 11 residues. Trimming took 5 bases from V and 15 from J, leaving 13 bases between them. Germline values: CDR1 LNHDA, CDR2 SQIVND (reference sequence). The CDR3 loop is CASSVSGRVFF. The CDR3 DNA reads as TGTGCCAGTAGTGTCAGCGGAAGGGTGTTTTTT.

The chain employs TRBV14 and TRBJ2-5; D unclear. Germline CDR1 SGHDN, CDR2 FVKESK. Trimming stripped 0 bases from V and 3 bases from J, with 8 bases between. The CDR3 is 14 residues long. The CDR3 DNA reads as TGTGCCAGCAGCCAAGATCTGGTAGAAGAGACCCAGTACTTC. This encodes CASSQDLVEETQYF.

There are a few counts of this clone. The chain combines TRBV6-5 with TRBJ1-6; D is possibly TRBD1 (6 bases). Deletions cut 2 bases from V and 9 bases from J, with 14 bases between. The V gene's germline CDR1 is MNHEY and CDR2 SVGAGI. This CDR3 spans 15 amino acids. The CDR3 sequence is CASSYGAGEGSPLHF. CDR3 nucleotides: TGTGCCAGCAGTTACGGCGCAGGGGAGGGTTCACCCCTCCACTTT.

The chain employs TRBV7-2 and TRBJ2-5, with D perhaps TRBD2 (5 bases). Germline V CDR1 and CDR2: SGHTA, FQGNSA. Trimming cost V 1 base and J 5 bases, with 14 bases left between them. This CDR3 is built from 15 residues. The CDR3 loop reads CASSLGGSSGETQYF. DNA for the CDR3: TGTGCCAGCAGCTTAGGAGGTTCGTCGGGGGAGACCCAGTACTTC.

There are a few counts of this clone. V is TRBV2 and J is TRBJ2-3; 8 bases match TRBD1. The ends lost 6 bases at V and 2 bases at J; junction bases unmatched: 10. CDR3 length equals 16 residues. Germline CDR1 and CDR2: SNHLY and FYNNEI. In DNA form, the CDR3 reads TGTGCCAGCAGCCAGGGGGCGGGTTCACCCACAGATACGCAGTATTTT. Its translation is CASSQGAGSPTDTQYF.

This clone was observed a few times. The rearrangement uses TRBV4-3 and TRBJ2-3; weak D call: TRBD2 (6 bases). CDR3 length equals 16 residues. Trimming shortened V by 1 base and J by 2 bases, and 13 bases separated the two germline ends. Germline V lookup: CDR1 LGHNA, CDR2 YSLEER. CDR3 sequence: CASSQVIAVVTDTQYF. The CDR3 nucleotides read TGCGCCAGCAGCCAAGTTATAGCGGTCGTCACAGATACGCAGTATTTT.

This clone has a handful of counts. This chain links TRBV23-1 with TRBJ2-2, with 10 bases that match TRBD1. TRBV23-1 is placed among ORFs of uncertain function. The ends lost 3 bases at V and 6 bases at J; junction bases unmatched: 7. The CDR3 length is 16 residues. The CDR3 bases are TGCGCCAGCAGTCATAGGATGGGACAGGGGCCCGGGGAGCTGTTTTTT. This gives the protein CASSHRMGQGPGELFF.

The gene calls are TRBV28 and TRBJ1-5, with D uncertain. The germline gives CDR1 MDHEN, CDR2 SYDVKM. This CDR3 contains 16 residues. V shed 3 bases and J shed 5 bases, with 17 bases lying between them. The CDR3, as DNA: TGTGCCAGCAGTTTTGGGTGGCGAGGGAGAGATCAGCCCCAGCATTTT. It encodes CASSFGWRGRDQPQHF.